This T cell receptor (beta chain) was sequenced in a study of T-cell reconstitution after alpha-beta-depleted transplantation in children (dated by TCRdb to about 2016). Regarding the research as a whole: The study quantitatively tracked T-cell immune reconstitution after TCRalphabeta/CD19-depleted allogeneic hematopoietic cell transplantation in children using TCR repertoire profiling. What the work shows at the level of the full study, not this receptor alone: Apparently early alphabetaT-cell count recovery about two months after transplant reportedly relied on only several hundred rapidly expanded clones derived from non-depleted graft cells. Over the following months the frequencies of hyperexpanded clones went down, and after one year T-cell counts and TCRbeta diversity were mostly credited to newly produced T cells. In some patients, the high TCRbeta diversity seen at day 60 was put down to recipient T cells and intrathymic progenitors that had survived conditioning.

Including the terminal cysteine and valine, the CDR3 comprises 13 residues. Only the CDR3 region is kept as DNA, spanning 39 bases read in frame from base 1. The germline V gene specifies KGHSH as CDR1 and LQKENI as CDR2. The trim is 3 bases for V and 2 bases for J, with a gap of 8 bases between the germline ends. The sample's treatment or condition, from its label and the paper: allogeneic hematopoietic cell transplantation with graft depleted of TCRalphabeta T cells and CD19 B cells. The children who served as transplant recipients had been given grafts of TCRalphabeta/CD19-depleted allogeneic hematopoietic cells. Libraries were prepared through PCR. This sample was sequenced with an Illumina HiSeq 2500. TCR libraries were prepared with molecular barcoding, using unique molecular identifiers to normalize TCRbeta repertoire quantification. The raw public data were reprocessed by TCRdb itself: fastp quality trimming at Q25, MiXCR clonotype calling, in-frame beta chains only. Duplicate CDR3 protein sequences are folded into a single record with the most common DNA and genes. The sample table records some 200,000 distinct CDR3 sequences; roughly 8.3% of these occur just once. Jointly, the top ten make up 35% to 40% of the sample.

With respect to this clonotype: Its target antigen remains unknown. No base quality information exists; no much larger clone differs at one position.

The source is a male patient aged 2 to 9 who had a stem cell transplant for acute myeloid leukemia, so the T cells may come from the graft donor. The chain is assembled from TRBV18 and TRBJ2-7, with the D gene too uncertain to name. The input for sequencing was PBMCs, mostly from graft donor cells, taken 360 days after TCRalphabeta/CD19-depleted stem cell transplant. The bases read TGTGCCAGCTCACCGCGGCCTACCTACGAGCAGTACGTC. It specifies CASSPRPTYEQYV.